A selection of T cell receptor beta chains follows, all from one sample in a study of shared clonotypes between healthy human individuals. The repertoire was sequenced with immunoSEQ multiplex PCR; TCRdb's copy has only in-frame clones and lacks some. Among over 2,000,000 clones listed, about 93% were seen once. Sequenced: naive CD8+ T cells from PBMCs. All receptors derive from a man between 18 and 29 years old in good health. Some clones in this sample may be carry-over from other donors' samples. Each CDR3 is given with its conserved first and last residue. A D gene is named only where the DNA matches it firmly. Clone size is not always given. Where it is, it says once, few, many or a class for expanded clones.

d_call	v_call	j_call	cdr3_length	clone_size	cdr3_aa	cdr3_nt
.	TRBV6-1	TRBJ2-7	13	.	CASSHRASYEQYF	TGTGCCAGCAGCCACAGGGCTTCCTACGAGCAGTACTTC
TRBD2	TRBV29-1	TRBJ2-7	15	.	CSVVRRAGVPYEQYF	TGCAGCGTTGTGAGGCGGGCGGGAGTCCCCTACGAGCAGTACTTC
.	TRBV5-1	TRBJ2-7	14	once	CASSLSRDNYEQYF	TGCGCCAGCAGCTTGAGCAGGGATAACTACGAGCAGTACTTC
.	TRBV11-2	TRBJ2-1	16	.	CASSSEYRRGYNEQFF	TGTGCCAGCAGCTCGGAGTATCGTCGCGGTTACAATGAGCAGTTCTTC
.	TRBV4-1	TRBJ2-7	15	.	CASSHSPRGPGEQYF	TGCGCCAGCAGCCATTCTCCCAGGGGCCCGGGGGAGCAGTACTTC
TRBD1	TRBV9	TRBJ1-2	13	.	CASSAHRGDGYTF	TGTGCCAGCAGCGCCCACAGGGGAGACGGCTACACCTTC
.	TRBV19	TRBJ1-2	14	.	CASSIGGGPYGYTF	TGTGCCAGTAGTATAGGGGGCGGTCCCTATGGCTACACCTTC
.	TRBV27	TRBJ2-7	13	.	CASSLASSAEQYF	TGTGCCAGCAGTTTGGCATCTAGCGCCGAGCAGTACTTC
.	TRBV5-6	TRBJ2-2	17	.	CASSFSKTAWNTGELFF	TGTGCCAGCAGCTTCTCGAAGACGGCCTGGAACACCGGGGAGCTGTTTTTT
TRBD2	TRBV7-2	TRBJ2-3	20	.	CASSLALGLAGGPWVDTQYF	TGTGCCAGCAGCTTAGCCCTGGGACTAGCGGGAGGGCCATGGGTAGATACGCAGTATTTT
.	TRBV27	TRBJ1-5	14	.	CASSLMGTDQPQHF	TGTGCCAGCAGCCTCATGGGGACCGATCAGCCCCAGCATTTT
.	TRBV14	TRBJ2-7	14	.	CASSPRLVTYEQYF	TGTGCCAGCAGCCCCCGATTGGTGACCTACGAGCAGTACTTC
TRBD2	TRBV27	TRBJ2-5	14	.	CASSFGGRQETQYF	TGTGCCAGCAGTTTCGGGGGGAGACAAGAGACCCAGTACTTC
.	TRBV2	TRBJ2-7	15	.	CASSEGGGPIYEQYF	TGTGCCAGCAGTGAGGGAGGTGGACCCATCTACGAGCAGTACTTC
.	TRBV27	TRBJ2-7	14	.	CASSFQGPLLEQYF	TGTGCCAGCAGTTTCCAGGGGCCTCTCCTGGAGCAGTACTTC
TRBD1	TRBV11-3	TRBJ2-3	15	.	CASSSRDRIPDTQYF	TGTGCCAGCAGCTCCCGGGACAGGATACCGGATACGCAGTATTTT
.	TRBV11-2	TRBJ1-1	14	.	CASSIFRQNTEAFF	TGTGCCAGCAGCATTTTCCGACAGAACACTGAAGCTTTCTTT
.	TRBV27	TRBJ2-7	13	.	CASSFSGVLEQYF	TGTGCCAGCAGTTTCTCGGGGGTCCTGGAGCAGTACTTC
TRBD2	TRBV4-1	TRBJ2-1	14	.	CASSHGLGYNEQFF	TGCGCCAGCAGCCACGGACTAGGCTACAATGAGCAGTTCTTC
.	TRBV13	TRBJ2-2	16	.	CASSTYGRSDTGELFF	TGTGCCAGCAGCACTTACGGGCGGAGTGACACCGGGGAGCTGTTTTTT
TRBD2	TRBV6-5	TRBJ2-1	14	.	CASSYRAGSREQFF	TGTGCCAGCAGTTACAGAGCGGGATCGCGTGAGCAGTTCTTC
TRBD1	TRBV6-5	TRBJ1-5	13	.	CASSETGFQPQHF	TGTGCCAGCAGTGAGACAGGGTTCCAGCCCCAGCATTTT
TRBD1	TRBV4-1	TRBJ2-5	17	.	CASSQVTRDRYQETQYF	TGCGCCAGCAGCCAAGTAACCAGGGACAGATACCAAGAGACCCAGTACTTC
TRBD2	TRBV9	TRBJ2-1	16	.	CASSVAGGRAYNEQFF	TGTGCCAGCAGCGTAGCTGGCGGGAGGGCATACAATGAGCAGTTCTTC
TRBD2	TRBV5-4	TRBJ2-7	15	.	CASSLASRGTYEQYF	TGTGCCAGCAGCTTGGCGTCGCGGGGGACGTACGAGCAGTACTTC
.	TRBV27	TRBJ2-3	14	.	CASSLYLVTDTQYF	TGTGCCAGCAGTTTATATCTGGTCACAGATACGCAGTATTTT
TRBD1	TRBV10-3	TRBJ2-2	15	.	CAISRDRSDTGELFF	TGTGCCATCAGTAGGGACAGGAGTGACACCGGGGAGCTGTTTTTT
.	TRBV27	TRBJ2-6	16	.	CASSFVGGGGANVLTF	TGTGCCAGCAGTTTTGTTGGGGGCGGCGGGGCCAACGTCCTGACTTTC
.	TRBV15	TRBJ2-1	14	.	CATSRAGTALEQFF	TGTGCCACCAGCAGAGCCGGGACCGCTCTTGAGCAGTTCTTC
TRBD2	TRBV7-3	TRBJ2-5	18	once	CASSLRSGERIVQETQYF	TGTGCCAGCAGCTTAAGGAGCGGGGAGCGAATCGTACAAGAGACCCAGTACTTC
.	TRBV5-5	TRBJ1-2	13	.	CASKDWTEVGYTF	TGTGCCAGCAAGGACTGGACTGAGGTGGGCTACACCTTC
TRBD1	TRBV6-5	TRBJ1-1	13	.	CASSLTGTTEAFF	TGTGCCAGCAGTTTGACAGGGACCACTGAAGCTTTCTTT
.	TRBV30	TRBJ1-1	13	few	CAAYREEDTEAFF	TGTGCCGCATACAGGGAAGAGGACACTGAAGCTTTCTTT
.	TRBV7-9	TRBJ2-3	17	.	CASSLARIQLRTDTQYF	TGTGCCAGCAGCTTAGCACGAATTCAGTTGCGCACAGATACGCAGTATTTT
.	TRBV15	TRBJ1-5	15	.	CATSRDLTDNQPQHF	TGTGCCACCAGCAGAGATTTGACAGACAATCAGCCCCAGCATTTT
TRBD2	TRBV7-6	TRBJ2-1	16	.	CASSSLAGSSSNEQFF	TGTGCCAGCAGCTCTCTAGCGGGATCCTCCTCCAATGAGCAGTTCTTC
.	TRBV27	TRBJ2-1	11	.	CASYRGNEQFF	TGTGCCAGCTACCGGGGCAATGAGCAGTTCTTC
.	TRBV4-2	TRBJ2-3	17	.	CASSLSPTGTSTDTQYF	TGTGCCAGCAGCCTCTCTCCCACAGGGACTAGCACAGATACGCAGTATTTT
TRBD1	TRBV6-6	TRBJ2-7	16	.	CASSTPRDRGYYEQYF	TGTGCCAGCAGTACCCCCCGGGACAGGGGATACTACGAGCAGTACTTC
TRBD2	TRBV7-6	TRBJ2-5	15	.	CASSLGTSDRETQYF	TGTGCCAGCAGCCTGGGGACTAGCGACAGAGAGACCCAGTACTTC
TRBD2	TRBV9	TRBJ2-2	16	.	CASSVVAGVNTGELFF	TGTGCCAGCAGCGTAGTGGCGGGAGTTAACACCGGGGAGCTGTTTTTT
.	TRBV9	TRBJ1-5	15	.	CASSELGMGNQPQHF	TGTGCCAGCAGCGAACTCGGGATGGGCAATCAGCCCCAGCATTTT
.	TRBV2	TRBJ2-3	14	.	CARPTGDRTDTQYF	TGTGCCAGACCGACAGGAGACCGCACAGATACGCAGTATTTT
.	TRBV9	TRBJ2-1	15	.	CASSVSSPASYEQFF	TGTGCCAGCAGCGTATCCTCCCCTGCGAGTTATGAGCAGTTCTTC
TRBD1	TRBV10-3	TRBJ1-2	18	.	CAISESLQGASGMYGYTF	TGTGCCATCAGTGAGTCGTTACAGGGGGCGAGTGGGATGTATGGCTACACCTTC
.	TRBV6-6	TRBJ2-1	12	.	CASSYVLNEQFF	TGTGCCAGCAGTTATGTTCTAAATGAGCAGTTCTTC
.	TRBV2	TRBJ2-1	21	.	CASSEGKTGKNRKTSYNEQFF	TGTGCCAGCAGTGAAGGCAAAACAGGGAAAAACAGAAAGACCTCCTACAATGAGCAGTTCTTC
TRBD2	TRBV7-3	TRBJ2-7	15	.	CASSLRGGPSYEQYF	TGTGCCAGCAGCTTACGGGGAGGGCCCTCCTACGAGCAGTACTTC
.	TRBV5-6	TRBJ1-1	15	.	CASSFGTGVNTEAFF	TGTGCCAGCAGCTTTGGAACAGGAGTGAACACTGAAGCTTTCTTT
.	TRBV7-6	TRBJ1-4	13	.	CASSLDRDEKLFF	TGTGCCAGCAGCTTAGACAGGGATGAAAAACTGTTTTTT
.	TRBV27	TRBJ1-5	14	once	CASRTGYSNQPQHF	TGTGCCAGCAGGACAGGCTATAGCAATCAGCCCCAGCATTTT
.	TRBV7-3	TRBJ2-1	16	.	CASSPTLGRESNEQFF	TGTGCCAGCAGCCCGACCCTGGGGCGGGAAAGCAATGAGCAGTTCTTC
TRBD2	TRBV7-9	TRBJ2-7	15	.	CASSQTSGRVYEQYF	TGTGCCAGCAGCCAGACTAGCGGGAGGGTCTACGAGCAGTACTTC
.	TRBV4-3	TRBJ2-2	15	.	CASSPGSGNTGELFF	TGCGCCAGCAGCCCCGGGAGTGGGAACACCGGGGAGCTGTTTTTT